This entry features one TCR beta chain sequence. This sample includes further DNA sequences coding for the same CDR3. V lost 1 base, J lost 3 bases, and 2 bases stayed unmatched. This CDR3 contains 15 residues. The germline CDR1 and CDR2 sequences are LGHNT and FRNRAP. These data originate in a study of cytomegalovirus exposure and HLA in healthy donors. Both 60 Vbeta primers and 13 Jbeta primers went into the PCR. Assay used: immunoSEQ multiplex PCR; TCRdb lists only in-frame clones, some missing. This table holds tens of thousands of clones, roughly 77% found once. The sample consisted of PBMCs. The source is a middle-aged woman in good health and CMV-seropositive. The rearrangement uses TRBV12-5 and TRBJ2-3; 9 bases line up with TRBD2. CDR3 in DNA: TGTGCTAGTGGTTTGGGGACTAGCGTGACAGATACGCAGTATTTT. It translates to CASGLGTSVTDTQYF.